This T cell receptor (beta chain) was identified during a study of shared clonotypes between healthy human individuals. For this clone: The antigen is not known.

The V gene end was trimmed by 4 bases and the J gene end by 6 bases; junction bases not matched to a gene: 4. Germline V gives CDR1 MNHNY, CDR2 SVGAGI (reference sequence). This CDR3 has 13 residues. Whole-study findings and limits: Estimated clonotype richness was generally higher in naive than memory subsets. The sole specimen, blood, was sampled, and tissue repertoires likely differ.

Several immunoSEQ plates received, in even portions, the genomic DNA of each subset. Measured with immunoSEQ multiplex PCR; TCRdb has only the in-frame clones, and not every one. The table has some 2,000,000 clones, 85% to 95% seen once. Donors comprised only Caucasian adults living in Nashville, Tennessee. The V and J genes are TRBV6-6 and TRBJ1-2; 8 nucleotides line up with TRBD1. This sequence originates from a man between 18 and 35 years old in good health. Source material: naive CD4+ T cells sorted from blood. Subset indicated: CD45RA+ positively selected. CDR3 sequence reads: CASSWTGFDGYTF. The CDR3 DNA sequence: TGTGCCAGCAGTTGGACAGGGTTCGATGGCTACACCTTC.